The 14 T cell receptor beta chains in this list originate from one sample, sequenced in a study of T cell responses to AZD1222 COVID-19 vaccine (dated by TCRdb to the early 2020s). The sample's time point label, decoded: baseline before first vaccination. What this sample's treatment or condition label stands for: meningococcal conjugate vaccine given as trial control. Library preparation employed the immunoSEQ multiplex PCR assay. The table was pulled from immuneACCESS by TCRdb, which kept in-frame rearrangements only. Such tables lose some clones; where checked, under half of the loss comes from unresolved V genes, and the rest has no known cause. The sample table holds about 130,000 clones, of which 88% were seen once. Of the sample, roughly a sixth is held by the ten largest clones. Specimen: peripheral blood, collected on day 0 of MenACWY control vaccination. These receptor sequences come from an adult in good health.

The table lists this clone with a count of one. The V and J genes are TRBV27 and TRBJ2-3; D remains unclear. This CDR3 comprises 14 residues. Germline CDR1 reads MNHEY; CDR2 reads SMNVEV (reference sequence). Trimming pared 4 bases from V and 5 bases from J, leaving 13 bases between. The CDR3 is CASSSTVSGDTQYF. The CDR3 nucleotides are TGTGCCAGCAGTTCGACCGTTTCTGGAGATACGCAGTATTTT.

This chain uses TRBV4-1 with TRBJ2-7; D is ambiguous. CDR1 and CDR2 (germline): MGHRA, YSYEKL. This CDR3 has 13 amino acids. Trimming took off 1 base at V and 4 bases at J, with 8 bases between the two ends. The CDR3 DNA reads TGCGCCAGCAGCCAAGGGAGTTCGTACGAGCAGTACTTC. Translated: CASSQGSSYEQYF.

The chain employs TRBV6-4 and TRBJ2-3; D possibly uses TRBD1 or TRBD2 (5 bases each). CDR3 size: 16 residues. The V and J ends lost 6 bases and 2 bases respectively, with 18 bases between them. CDR1 and CDR2 from the germline V gene are MRHNA and SNTAGT. The CDR3 here is CASSRDRGVNTDTQYF. Here the CDR3 DNA reads TGTGCCAGCAGCCGAGATAGAGGGGTTAACACAGATACGCAGTATTTT.

The chain has TRBV24-1 and TRBJ2-7, with 7 nucleotides matching TRBD1. V trimming: 1 base; J trimming: 3 bases; junction bases outside the gene matches: 2. Germline values: CDR1 KGHDR, CDR2 SFDVKD. The CDR3 consists of 14 residues. The CDR3: CATSDLWDSYEQYF. In DNA form, the CDR3 reads TGTGCCACCAGTGATTTATGGGACAGCTACGAGCAGTACTTC.

The J gene is TRBJ1-4, the V gene TRBV7-9; D call uncertain. The CDR3 totals 13 residues. CDR1 and CDR2 from the germline V gene are SEHNR and FQNEAQ (reference sequence). V lost 1 base and J 12 bases, leaving 12 bases between the germline ends. CDR3 coding DNA: TGTGCCAGCAGCTTAGAGGTCAATTTCCAACTGTTTTTT. Translation: CASSLEVNFQLFF.

This clone was recorded once. The CDR3 DNA sequence: TGCGCCAGCAGCCAAGTCCACGGGAGATCTACCGAGCAGTACTTC. This codes for CASSQVHGRSTEQYF. This sequence joins TRBV4-1 and TRBJ2-7; possible D gene TRBD2, 6 bases. V was pared by 1 base and J by 6 bases, with 16 bases between. The germline gives CDR1 MGHRA, CDR2 YSYEKL. The length of the CDR3 is 15 residues.

The rearrangement joins TRBV14 to TRBJ1-3; D call uncertain. Trimming shortened V by 2 bases and J by 0 bases, and 8 bases separated the two germline ends. Germline V gene data show CDR1 as SGHDN and CDR2 as FVKESK. This CDR3 is built from 15 residues. The CDR3 loop reads CASSQRSHSGNTIYF. The CDR3 nucleotides read TGTGCCAGCAGCCAACGGAGCCACTCTGGAAACACCATATATTTT.

The chain has TRBV14 and TRBJ2-7; D remains unclear. Germline V gene lookup returns CDR1 SGHDN and CDR2 FVKESK. The length of the CDR3 is 14 residues. The V end was cut by 1 base, the J end by 2 bases, with 9 bases between. DNA of the CDR3: TGTGCCAGCAGCCAAGTGCACACAGCCTACGAGCAGTACTTC. Its protein product is CASSQVHTAYEQYF.

This clone appeared a few times. This chain connects TRBV5-1 to TRBJ2-1, with D hard to call. Germline V gene sequence: CDR1 SGHRS, CDR2 YFSETQ. Deletions cut 2 bases from V and 2 bases from J, with 11 bases between. CDR3 size: 15 residues. The CDR3 DNA is TGCGCCAGCAGCTTAGCGAGGATGGCCTACAATGAGCAGTTCTTC. This sequence encodes CASSLARMAYNEQFF.

The chain links TRBV7-9 to TRBJ2-5; unclear D gene. The germline V gene has CDR1 SEHNR and CDR2 FQNEAQ (reference sequence). The CDR3 has 12 amino acids. Trimming pared 3 bases from V and 10 bases from J, leaving 12 bases between. DNA for the CDR3: TGTGCCAGCAGCTTGACAACGTTTCACCAGTACTTC. It codes for CASSLTTFHQYF. The whole variable domain, filled in from reference TRBV7-9 and TRBJ2-5, reads DTGVSQNPRHKITKRGQNVTFRCDPISEHNRLYWYRQTLGQGPEFLTYFQNEAQLEKSRLLSDRFSAERPKGSFSTLEIQRTEQGDSAMYLCASSLTTFHQYFGPGTRLLVL.

In this sample, this clone turned up a few times. V and J are TRBV5-5 and TRBJ2-6, with D maybe TRBD2 (6 bases). This CDR3 spans 17 amino acids. The V and J ends lost 0 bases and 4 bases respectively, with 14 bases between them. Germline V lookup: CDR1 SGHKS, CDR2 YYEKEE (reference sequence). CDR3 sequence reads: CASSLGQTSRGANVLTF. DNA of the CDR3: TGTGCCAGCAGCTTGGGACAGACTAGTCGCGGGGCCAACGTCCTGACTTTC. The entire variable domain, with the rest obtained from reference TRBV5-5 and TRBJ2-6, is as follows: DAGVTQSPTHLIKTRGQQVTLRCSPISGHKSVSWYQQVLGQGPQFIFQYYEKEERGRGNFPDRFSARQFPNYSSELNVNALLLGDSALYLCASSLGQTSRGANVLTFGAGSRLTVL.

The chain joins TRBV29-1 to TRBJ1-1, with D perhaps matching TRBD1 (5 bases). Germline values: CDR1 SQVTM, CDR2 ANQGSEA. The CDR3 is 12 residues long. V lost 1 base, J lost 7 bases, and 10 bases lay in between. CDR3 protein: CSVEGREHEAFF. CDR3 nucleotides: TGCAGCGTTGAAGGCAGGGAGCATGAAGCTTTCTTT. Using reference TRBV29-1 and TRBJ1-1 for the parts outside the CDR3, the full variable domain is SAVISQKPSRDICQRGTSLTIQCQVDSQVTMMFWYRQQPGQSLTLIATANQGSEATYESGFVIDKFPISRPNLTFSTLTVSNMSPEDSSIYLCSVEGREHEAFFGQGTRLTVV.

The rearrangement uses TRBV19 and TRBJ1-1; D ambiguous. The CDR3 has 13 amino acids. V gave up 2 bases and J gave up 7 bases, with 11 bases separating them. Looked up from germline, CDR1 is LNHDA and CDR2 is SQIVND (reference sequence). The CDR3 nucleotides read TGTGCCAGTAGTATATCGACGGGAAGTGAAGCTTTCTTT. It yields the protein CASSISTGSEAFF.

The V call is TRBV19, the J call TRBJ2-7; TRBD2 is a possible D gene (5 bases). The CDR3 contains 14 residues. Deletions cut 4 bases from V and 3 bases from J, with 13 bases between. The germline V gene has CDR1 LNHDA and CDR2 SQIVND (reference sequence). The CDR3 region is CASSTAGGNYEQYF. CDR3 DNA sequence: TGTGCCAGTAGTACGGCAGGAGGAAACTACGAGCAGTACTTC.